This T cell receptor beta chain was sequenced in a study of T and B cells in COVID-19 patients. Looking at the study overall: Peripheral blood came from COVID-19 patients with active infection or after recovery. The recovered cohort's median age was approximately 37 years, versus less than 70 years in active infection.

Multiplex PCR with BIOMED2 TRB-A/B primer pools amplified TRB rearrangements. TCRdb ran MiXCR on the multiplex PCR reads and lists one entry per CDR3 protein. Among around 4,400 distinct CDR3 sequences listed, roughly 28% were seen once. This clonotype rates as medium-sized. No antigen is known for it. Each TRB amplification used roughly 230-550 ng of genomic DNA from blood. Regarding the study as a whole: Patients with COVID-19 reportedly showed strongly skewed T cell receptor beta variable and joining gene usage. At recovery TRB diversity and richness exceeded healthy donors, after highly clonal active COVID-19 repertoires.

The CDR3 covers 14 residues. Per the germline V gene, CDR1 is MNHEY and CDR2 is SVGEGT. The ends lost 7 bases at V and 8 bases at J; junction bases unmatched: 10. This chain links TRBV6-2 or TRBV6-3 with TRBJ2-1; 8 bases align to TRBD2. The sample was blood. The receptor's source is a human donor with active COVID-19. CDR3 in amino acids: CASTPRTGGDEQFF. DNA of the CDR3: TGTGCCAGCACTCCGAGGACGGGAGGGGATGAGCAGTTCTTC.